The entry below describes one T cell receptor beta chain. This clonotype has ten or more counts. This clone's antigen is unknown. No qualities accompany the bases; no much larger clone lies one base away. For unsorted PBMC libraries, 2 million PBMCs were used after storage in RNAlater at -80 degrees C until RNA extraction. Multiple sclerosis patients were enrolled in a US clinical protocol evaluating disease progression by magnetic resonance imaging. PBMCs were separated from peripheral blood using Ficoll-Hypaque density gradient centrifugation and then cryopreserved in liquid nitrogen. The data are from a study of neurological immune-mediated disorders (dated by TCRdb to about 2019). Context from the whole study: Among the approximately 35 multiple sclerosis patients, relapsing-remitting MS accounted for some 30 and secondary progressive MS accounted for 3. Peripheral blood TCR-beta repertoires from HTLV-I-associated myelopathy (HAM/TSP) patients, multiple sclerosis patients and healthy controls were compared by UMI-based sequencing. The roughly 110 TCR-beta libraries included longitudinal samples, technical triplicates and paired sorted CD4+ and CD8+ T-cell subsets alongside PBMC samples. The cohort comprised 68 subjects: roughly 15 HAM/TSP patients, around 34 multiple sclerosis patients and about 20 healthy controls.

Findings and caveats that apply to the study as a whole: Across subjects, expanded clones never shared an identical CDR3 amino acid sequence, which suggests that the TCR-beta repertoires in every group were private. TCR clonal expansion was highest in HAM/TSP patients and lowest in MS patients, with MS patients falling below even healthy controls. No clinical or MRI features were associated with the MS cluster, and the authors said that larger cohorts are needed. In phylogenetic analysis, the repertoires of 18 of 34 MS patients grouped into a cluster of related CDR3 sequences, which suggests a possible signature at the repertoire level.

cDNA was synthesized by template-switch 5'RACE using a primer carrying a 10-nucleotide random unique molecular identifier by which each TCR transcript was tagged. Every sequencing run yielded over 200 million TCR-beta sequences covering 15-18 subjects. Total RNA was extracted with the RNeasy kit. TCR-beta VDJ regions were amplified with primers for the TCR constant region and the 5'RACE anchor, using the KAPA Real-time Library Amplification kit. A first PCR added sample indexes and Illumina adaptors, and a second PCR then raised library yield. After Ampure bead purification, the roughly 650 bp TCR product was size-selected on a 2% E-gel SizeSelection system. Before pooling, library quality was checked on a Bioanalyzer, concentration was measured with Qubit, and libraries were quantified with the Kapa Library Quantification kit. An Illumina HiSeq 2500 sequenced the libraries paired-end 2 x 150 bp. To increase sequence diversity, about 25-30% phiX was spiked into each library pool. Per the original workflow: Quality-filtered reads were processed with the UMI-based MiGEC pipeline, which removed over 85% of raw TCR sequences during error correction. VDJ genes were aligned to IMGT germline references, and each clonotype was defined by a unique CDR3 amino acid sequence together with V-J genes. VDJtools evaluated clonal expansion, Shannon diversity and CDR3 relatedness (CalcPairwiseDistances, ClusterSamples); CLCbio workbench built phylogenetic trees. Clones with at least 8 unique UMIs were defined as expanded, with this threshold being based on coefficient-of-variation modelling across technical triplicates. The raw public reads went through TCRdb reprocessing: fastp at Q25, MiXCR clone calling, in-frame beta chains kept. Rows are unified per CDR3 protein, each entry keeping the most common DNA and genes. The V and J calls, along with clone size, are taken from TCRdb and not from the paper's own processing. The table for this sample lists 75,000 to 80,000 distinct CDR3 sequences; roughly 4.7% of them were counted only once. The top ten clonotypes cover approximately 2.2% of the sample.

Reading from cysteine to phenylalanine, the CDR3 counts 17 amino acids. CDR3 DNA is the only sequence kept; it has 51 bases, read in frame from the first base. The germline V gene (reference sequence) sets CDR1 to MNHEY and CDR2 to SMNVEV. V is pruned by 2 bases and J by 11 bases, leaving 14 bases of the junction without a gene match. The TCR originated in a woman aged 25-40 years with multiple sclerosis. The chain uses TRBV27 and TRBJ2-1; 11 of the junction bases match TRBD2. The sample was PBMCs. The nucleotides read TGTGCCAGCAGTTTAAAGTTAGCTAGCGGGAGGAGGACGAAGCAGTTCTTC. The encoded protein is CASSLKLASGRRTKQFF.